Sequencing of this T cell receptor beta chain was carried out in a study of T cell repertoires in ileal Crohn's disease. Study-level information: Median disease duration was about eight years; 35% to 45% smoked at surgery. Surgery for a complication: stricturing in roughly 61%, penetrating in approximately 40%.

V was clipped by 2 bases and J by 1 base; unmatched bases: 0. The CDR3 extends over 14 amino acids. In germline, CDR1 is SGHTA, CDR2 FQGNSA. Time point in this sample: proximal margin of the surgical specimen (macroscopically non-inflamed). TCRdb's copy holds only in-frame clones and misses some; the assay was immunoSEQ multiplex PCR. The sample records just under 7,500 clones, 60% to 80% being singletons. General observations from the study: Clonal expansions were more frequent in active smokers than non-smokers at surgery. Clonality above 26.8% at surgery always came with endoscopic recurrence.

This clone was picked up one time. Its antigen remains unknown. The chain has TRBV7-2 and TRBJ1-1, with 8 positions matching TRBD1. Sequencing was carried out using ileal tissue. This receptor was obtained from an adult with Crohn's disease. CDR3 nucleotides: TGTGCCAGCAGCTTACAGGGGGCGAACACTGAAGCTTTCTTT. Encoded protein: CASSLQGANTEAFF.